The clone carrying this T cell receptor beta chain appeared many times. Patients underwent thyroid surgery, and none had received any treatment before it. TCRdb re-called clones from the PCR reads using MiXCR. Of about 43,000 clones listed, about an eighth are singletons. This sample is part of a study of metastatic and nonmetastatic thyroid tumors. This CDR3 is built from 14 residues. Germline V gene sequence: CDR1 SGHVS, CDR2 FNYEAQ. V was trimmed by 2 bases and J by 8 bases, leaving 15 bases between them. The chain combines TRBV7-6 with TRBJ1-2, with a tentative D call TRBD1 (5 bases). The source is a female donor with papillary thyroid cancer or a benign thyroid nodule (not recorded which). Some clones in this sample may be carry-over from other donors' samples. The sample taken for sequencing was blood. The CDR3 sequence is CASSLLGDQEGYTF. CDR3 DNA sequence: TGTGCCAGCAGCTTATTGGGGGATCAAGAGGGCTACACCTTC.